Listed below are T cell receptor beta chains from one sample, sequenced in a study of shared clonotypes between healthy human individuals. Measured with immunoSEQ multiplex PCR; TCRdb has only the in-frame clones, and not every one. The profile covers about half a million clones, with about 78% appearing a single time and about 11% taken by the ten largest. Sequencing was performed on PBMCs. These receptor sequences come from a woman in her 40s in good health. Some clones in this sample may be carry-over from other donors' samples. Each CDR3 is given with its conserved first and last residue. The D gene is left open where the match is weak. Expanded clones are given a class, and other clones once, few, many or no size at all.

d_call	clone_size	v_call	j_call	cdr3_nt	cdr3_aa
TRBD2	NA	TRBV9	TRBJ2-5	TGTGCCAGCAGCGATTCGGGAGGGCCTGGGGAGACCCAGTACTTC	CASSDSGGPGETQYF
TRBD2	NA	TRBV10-1	TRBJ2-7	TGCGCCAGCAGTGACGGGACTAGCAGGGAGCAGTACTTC	CASSDGTSREQYF
TRBD2	NA	TRBV11-2	TRBJ2-7	TGTGCCAGCACCAAGCCAGCGGGAGCGGGTGAGCAGTACTTC	CASTKPAGAGEQYF
TRBD2	NA	TRBV7-2	TRBJ2-5	TGTGCCAGCAGTCGGACTAGCGGGCGGGGGGAGACCCAGTACTTC	CASSRTSGRGETQYF
NA	NA	TRBV5-1	TRBJ2-2	TGCGCCAGCAGCACCTGGACCGGGGAGCTGTTTTTT	CASSTWTGELFF
NA	NA	TRBV7-3	TRBJ1-4	TGTGCCACCCCCCCGTGGGAAAAACTGTTTTTT	CATPPWEKLFF
NA	many	TRBV30	TRBJ2-2	TGTGCCTGGAGTCCCCTGGGGCAGCGATTTACCGGGGAGCTGTTTTTT	CAWSPLGQRFTGELFF
NA	NA	TRBV27	TRBJ2-7	TGTGCCAGCAGTTTATTGGGAGCGGAGGGCGTATCCGAGCAGTACTTC	CASSLLGAEGVSEQYF
TRBD2	NA	TRBV14	TRBJ2-3	TGTGCCAGCAGCCAAGAAGGAACTAGCGGGCCGCAGTATTTT	CASSQEGTSGPQYF
NA	NA	TRBV30	TRBJ1-6	TGTGCCTGGAACGTACAGAGGGATTCACCCCTCCACTTT	CAWNVQRDSPLHF
TRBD1	NA	TRBV7-2	TRBJ1-5	TGTGCCAGCAGCCCCCGGACAGGGGGTAGGCAGCCCCAGCATTTT	CASSPRTGGRQPQHF
TRBD1	NA	TRBV25-1	TRBJ1-1	TGTGCCAGCAGTGGTTGGGACAGGGCCACTGAAGCTTTCTTT	CASSGWDRATEAFF
NA	NA	TRBV19	TRBJ2-5	TGTGCCAGTAGTAGCCAGGGAGTTTCAGAGACCCAGTACTTC	CASSSQGVSETQYF
NA	NA	TRBV6-6	TRBJ1-1	TGTGCCAGCAGAATCGAGGGGAACACTGAAGCTTTCTTT	CASRIEGNTEAFF
TRBD2	NA	TRBV29-1	TRBJ2-7	TGCAGCGCGGGGGGGCGCGGAGGCGAGCAGTACTTC	CSAGGRGGEQYF
TRBD1	NA	TRBV5-4	TRBJ2-5	TGTGCCAGCAGTAAACCGGGACAGGGAGGGGAGGAGACCCAGTACTTC	CASSKPGQGGEETQYF
TRBD1	NA	TRBV5-1	TRBJ2-1	TGCGCCAGCAGCCCGAGTCCGGGACAGGGTTTCGGGTGGGCGAATGAGCAGTTCTTC	CASSPSPGQGFGWANEQFF
TRBD2	NA	TRBV2	TRBJ2-5	TGTGCCAGCAGTAGGGGACTAGCGGGAGATATCTGTCCAGAGACCCAGTACTTC	CASSRGLAGDICPETQYF
NA	NA	TRBV20-1	TRBJ2-3	TGCAGTGCTGGACTCTCAGATACGCAGTATTTT	CSAGLSDTQYF
NA	NA	TRBV11-2	TRBJ1-2	TGTGCCAGCAGCCCGGCCCAGCTCTATGGCTACACCTTC	CASSPAQLYGYTF
NA	NA	TRBV28	TRBJ1-2	TGTGCCAGCACGAAGGACGGGGGCTACACCTTC	CASTKDGGYTF
NA	NA	TRBV27	TRBJ1-4	TGTGCCAGCAGCCCTGAATGGGACGAAAAACTGTTTTTT	CASSPEWDEKLFF